The clone carrying this T cell receptor (beta chain) has just a few counts. Its specificity is unknown. The data originate from a study of cytomegalovirus exposure and HLA in healthy donors. The wider study: A prior analysis found fewer than 120 million unique TCR beta sequences from approximately 190 million T cells. Points from the study as a whole: Later analysis found that TCR beta chains associated with HLA were more clonally expanded than other, equally common chains.

The V gene's germline CDR1 is SGHNT and CDR2 YYREEE (reference sequence). This CDR3 has 19 amino acids. V shed 3 bases and J 2 bases; nucleotides not matched to a gene: 16. Primers for the PCR totalled 60 Vbeta and 13 Jbeta. Profiling relied on immunoSEQ multiplex PCR, and the TCRdb table lists in-frame clones only, not all of them. The sample carries fewer than 200,000 clones, 71% recorded once. The sequence was obtained from a woman under 40 in good health and CMV-seronegative. The V and J genes are TRBV5-4 and TRBJ2-1, with 8 bases matching TRBD1. Input material: PBMCs. The CDR3 spells CASSSVPGTGLAAYNEQFF. CDR3 in DNA: TGTGCCAGCAGCTCGGTCCCCGGGACAGGCCTCGCGGCCTACAATGAGCAGTTCTTC.